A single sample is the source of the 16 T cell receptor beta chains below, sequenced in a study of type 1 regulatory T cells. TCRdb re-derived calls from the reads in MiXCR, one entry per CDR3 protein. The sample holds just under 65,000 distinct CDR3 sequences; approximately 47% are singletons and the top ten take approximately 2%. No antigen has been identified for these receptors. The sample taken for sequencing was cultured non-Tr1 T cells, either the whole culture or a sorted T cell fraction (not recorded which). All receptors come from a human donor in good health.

This CDR3 is CASSPDRVSGELFF. CDR3 DNA sequence: TGCGCCAGCAGCCCGGACAGGGTCTCCGGGGAGCTGTTTTTT. The chain couples TRBV5-1 to TRBJ2-2; 8 bases match TRBD1. Germline V gene data show CDR1 as SGHRS and CDR2 as YFSETQ. CDR3 length equals 14 residues. Trimming took 4 bases from V and 6 from J; bases not matched to a gene: 5.

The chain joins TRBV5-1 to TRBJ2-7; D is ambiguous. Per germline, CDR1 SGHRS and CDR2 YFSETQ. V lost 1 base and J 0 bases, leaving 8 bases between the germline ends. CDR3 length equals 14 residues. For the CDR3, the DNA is TGCGCCAGCAGCTTGACAGCGTTCTCCTACGAGCAGTACTTC. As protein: CASSLTAFSYEQYF.

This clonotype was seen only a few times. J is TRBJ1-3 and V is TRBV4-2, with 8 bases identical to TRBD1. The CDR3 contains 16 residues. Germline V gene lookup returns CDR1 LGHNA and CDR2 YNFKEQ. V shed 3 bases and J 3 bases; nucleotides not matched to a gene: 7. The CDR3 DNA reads TGTGCCAGCAGCCAGGCCACAGGGGGGATTGGAAACACCATATATTTT. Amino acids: CASSQATGGIGNTIYF.

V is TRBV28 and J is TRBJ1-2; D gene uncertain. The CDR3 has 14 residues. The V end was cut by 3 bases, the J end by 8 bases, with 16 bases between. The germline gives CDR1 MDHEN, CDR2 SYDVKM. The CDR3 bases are TGTGCCAGCAGTTTCGCGTGGGGATCAGAGGGCTACACCTTC. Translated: CASSFAWGSEGYTF.

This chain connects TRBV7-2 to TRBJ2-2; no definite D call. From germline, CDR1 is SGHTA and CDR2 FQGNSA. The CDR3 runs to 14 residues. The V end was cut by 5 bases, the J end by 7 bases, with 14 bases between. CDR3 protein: CASSPGSGGGELFF. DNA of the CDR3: TGTGCCAGCAGCCCCGGGTCGGGCGGCGGGGAGCTGTTTTTT. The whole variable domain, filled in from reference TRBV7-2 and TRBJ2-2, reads GAGVSQSPSNKVTEKGKDVELRCDPISGHTALYWYRQSLGQGLEFLIYFQGNSAPDKSGLPSDRFSAERTGGSVSTLTIQRTQQEDSAVYLCASSPGSGGGELFFGEGSRLTVL.

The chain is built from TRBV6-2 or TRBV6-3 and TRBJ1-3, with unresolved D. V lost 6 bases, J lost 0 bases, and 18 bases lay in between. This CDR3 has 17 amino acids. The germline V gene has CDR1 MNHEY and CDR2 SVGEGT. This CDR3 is CASSATYGESSGNTIYF. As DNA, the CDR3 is TGTGCCAGCAGCGCAACATACGGAGAAAGCTCTGGAAACACCATATATTTT.

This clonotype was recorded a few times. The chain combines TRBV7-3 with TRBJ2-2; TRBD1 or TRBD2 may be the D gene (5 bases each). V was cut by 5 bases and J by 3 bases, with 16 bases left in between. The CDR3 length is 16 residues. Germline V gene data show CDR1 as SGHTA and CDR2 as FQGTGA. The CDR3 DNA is TGTGCCAGCAGCCCCCGGGACCCTAGGGACACCGGGGAGCTGTTTTTT. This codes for CASSPRDPRDTGELFF.

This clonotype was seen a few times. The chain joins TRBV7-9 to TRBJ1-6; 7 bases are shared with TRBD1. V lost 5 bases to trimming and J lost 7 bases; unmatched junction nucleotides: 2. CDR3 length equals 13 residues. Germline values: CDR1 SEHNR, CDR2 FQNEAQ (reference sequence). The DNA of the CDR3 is TGTGCCAGCAGCAGGGGGCTGAATTCACCCCTCCACTTT. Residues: CASSRGLNSPLHF.

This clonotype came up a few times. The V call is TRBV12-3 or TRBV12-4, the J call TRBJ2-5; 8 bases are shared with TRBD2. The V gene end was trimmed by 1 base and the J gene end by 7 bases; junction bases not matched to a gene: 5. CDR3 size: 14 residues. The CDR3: CASSLGGLVRTQYF. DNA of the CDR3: TGTGCCAGCAGTTTAGGGGGACTAGTGCGGACCCAGTACTTC.

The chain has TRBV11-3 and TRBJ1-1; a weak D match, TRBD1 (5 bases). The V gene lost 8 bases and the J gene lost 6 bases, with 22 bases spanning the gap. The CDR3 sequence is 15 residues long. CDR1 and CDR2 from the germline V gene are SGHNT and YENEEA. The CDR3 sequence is CASGSGGVGTAEAFF. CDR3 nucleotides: TGTGCCAGCGGGAGTGGGGGGGTTGGCACGGCTGAAGCTTTCTTT.

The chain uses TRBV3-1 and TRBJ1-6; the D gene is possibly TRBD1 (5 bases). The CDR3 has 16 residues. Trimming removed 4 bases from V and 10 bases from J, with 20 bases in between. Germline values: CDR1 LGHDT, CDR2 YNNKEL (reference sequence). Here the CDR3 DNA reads TGTGCCAGCAGCCGCACGCCGAGAGGGGCAAGATCACCCCTCCACTTT. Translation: CASSRTPRGARSPLHF.

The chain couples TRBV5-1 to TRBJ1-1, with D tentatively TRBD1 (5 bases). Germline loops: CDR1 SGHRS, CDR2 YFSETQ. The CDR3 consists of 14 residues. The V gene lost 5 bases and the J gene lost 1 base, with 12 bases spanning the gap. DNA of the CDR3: TGCGCCAGCAGGCCGGGGACCGCGAACACTGAAGCTTTCTTT. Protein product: CASRPGTANTEAFF. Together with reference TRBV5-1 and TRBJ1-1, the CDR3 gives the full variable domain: KAGVTQTPRYLIKTRGQQVTLSCSPISGHRSVSWYQQTPGQGLQFLFEYFSETQRNKGNFPGRFSGRQFSNSRSEMNVSTLELGDSALYLCASRPGTANTEAFFGQGTRLTVV.

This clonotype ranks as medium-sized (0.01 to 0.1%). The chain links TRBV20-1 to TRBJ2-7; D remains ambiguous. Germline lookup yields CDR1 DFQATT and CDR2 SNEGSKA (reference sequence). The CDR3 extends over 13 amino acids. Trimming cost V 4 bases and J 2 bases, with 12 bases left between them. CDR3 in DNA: TGCAGTGCTACCGCGACACAAACCTACGAGCAGTACTTC. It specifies CSATATQTYEQYF.

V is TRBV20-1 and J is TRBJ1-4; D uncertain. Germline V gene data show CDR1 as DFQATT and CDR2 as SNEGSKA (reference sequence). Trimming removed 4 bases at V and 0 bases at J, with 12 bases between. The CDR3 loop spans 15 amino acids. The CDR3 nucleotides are TGCAGTGCTATCCCTCCAGGTGCAACTAATGAAAAACTGTTTTTT. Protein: CSAIPPGATNEKLFF.

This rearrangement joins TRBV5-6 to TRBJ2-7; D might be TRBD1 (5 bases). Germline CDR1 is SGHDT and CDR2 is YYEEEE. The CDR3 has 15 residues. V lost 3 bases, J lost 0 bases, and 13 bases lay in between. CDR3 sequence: CASSSRTRASYEQYF. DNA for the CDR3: TGTGCCAGCAGCTCCCGGACAAGGGCCTCCTACGAGCAGTACTTC.

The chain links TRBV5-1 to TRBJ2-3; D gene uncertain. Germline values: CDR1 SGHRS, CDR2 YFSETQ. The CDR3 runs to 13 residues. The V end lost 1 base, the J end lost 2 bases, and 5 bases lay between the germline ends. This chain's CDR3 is CASSLLPTDTQYF. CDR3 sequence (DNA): TGCGCCAGCAGCTTGTTACCCACAGATACGCAGTATTTT.